The next 21 T cell receptor beta chains were all read from a single sample in a study of shared clonotypes between healthy human individuals. TCRdb keeps only in-frame clones here, not all; method: immunoSEQ multiplex PCR. The table has hundreds of thousands of clones, approximately 74% seen once. Sequenced input: memory CD4+ T cells sorted from blood. The subset: CD45RA-negative fraction. These receptors were collected from a woman younger than 45 in good health.

V usage is TRBV15 and J usage is TRBJ2-3; D remains ambiguous. Trimming left V 3 bases short and J 2 bases short, with 6 bases between. Germline loops: CDR1 LNHNV, CDR2 YYDKDF (reference sequence). The CDR3 has 13 residues. The CDR3 loop is CATSRGFTDTQYF. In DNA, the CDR3 is TGTGCCACCAGCAGGGGCTTCACAGATACGCAGTATTTT.

This chain links TRBV7-2 with TRBJ1-5; TRBD1 is a possible D gene (6 bases). V dropped 5 bases and J dropped 5 bases, with 22 bases sitting between them. Germline lookup yields CDR1 SGHTA and CDR2 FQGNSA. This CDR3 spans 17 amino acids. CDR3 DNA sequence: TGTGCCAGCAGCCCAGGGCCCGTTTGGAAGGGGGATCAGCCCCAGCATTTT. This sequence encodes CASSPGPVWKGDQPQHF.

The chain joins TRBV7-7 to TRBJ2-1; 8 positions agree with TRBD1. The V and J ends lost 5 bases and 8 bases, in that order; junction bases with no gene match: 5. The CDR3 totals 13 residues. The germline gives CDR1 SSHAT, CDR2 FNYEAQ (reference sequence). The DNA for the CDR3 is TGTGCCAGCAGCGTACAGGGGGGTCATGAGCAGTTCTTC. Its translation is CASSVQGGHEQFF.

The CDR3: CASSLAGAGSSYEQYF. The CDR3, as DNA: TGTGCCAGCAGTTTAGCCGGGGCAGGAAGCTCCTACGAGCAGTACTTC. This chain connects TRBV28 to TRBJ2-7, with D perhaps assigned TRBD1 or TRBD2 (5 bases each). Between the trimmed V and J ends, which lost 2 bases and 0 bases, there was a span of 14 bases. This CDR3 has 16 amino acids. The germline V gene encodes CDR1 MDHEN and CDR2 SYDVKM.

The chain carries TRBV7-3 and TRBJ2-7; 10 bases are a match to TRBD2. J gave up 4 bases and V 3 bases, and 3 bases lay outside the gene matches. The CDR3 has 14 residues. Germline assignment: CDR1 SGHTA and CDR2 FQGTGA. Here the CDR3 reads CASSLGAGGYEQYF. In DNA, the CDR3 is TGTGCCAGCAGCTTGGGAGCGGGAGGGTACGAGCAGTACTTC. The full variable domain, with the rest looked up from reference TRBV7-3 and TRBJ2-7, is GAGVSQTPSNKVTEKGKYVELRCDPISGHTALYWYRQSLGQGPEFLIYFQGTGAADDSGLPNDRFFAVRPEGSVSTLKIQRTERGDSAVYLCASSLGAGGYEQYFGPGTRLTVT.

The chain couples TRBV15 to TRBJ2-5; no clear D. The CDR3 has 12 amino acids. V lost 2 bases to trimming and J lost 3 bases, with 4 bases between them. Germline lookup yields CDR1 LNHNV and CDR2 YYDKDF (reference sequence). CDR3 bases: TGTGCCACCAGCAGATCTAAAGAGACCCAGTACTTC. Protein sequence: CATSRSKETQYF.

CDR3 residues: CASADSNQPQHF. In nucleotides, the CDR3 is TGTGCCAGCGCGGATAGCAATCAGCCCCAGCATTTT. The rearrangement joins TRBV7-9 to TRBJ1-5, with D unresolved. The V gene lost 8 bases and the J gene lost 0 bases, with 5 bases spanning the gap. This CDR3 has 12 amino acids. Germline V lookup: CDR1 SEHNR, CDR2 FQNEAQ (reference sequence).

This chain connects TRBV27 to TRBJ2-6; perhaps TRBD2 as D (6 bases). The germline CDR1 and CDR2 sequences are MNHEY and SMNVEV (reference sequence). The CDR3 extends over 19 amino acids. V dropped 6 bases and J dropped 0 bases, with 21 bases sitting between them. The CDR3 protein is CASSFTPPGVPSGANVLTF. The CDR3 nucleotides are TGTGCCAGCAGCTTCACCCCCCCGGGGGTCCCCTCTGGGGCCAACGTCCTGACTTTC.

This clone has just a few counts. The gene calls are TRBV7-9 and TRBJ2-2; 8 bases line up with TRBD2. Germline V gene data show CDR1 as SEHNR and CDR2 as FQNEAQ (reference sequence). CDR3 length: 16 residues. Germline trimming cut 3 bases from V and 4 bases from J; bases unmatched to any gene: 7. CDR3 DNA: TGTGCCAGCAGCTTCGGTAGCGGGAAGGGCACCGGGGAGCTGTTTTTT. Translated, it gives CASSFGSGKGTGELFF.

The chain combines TRBV6-5 with TRBJ2-1, with 7 bases fitting TRBD1. Trimming cost V 6 bases and J 2 bases; bases outside gene matches: 7. Germline CDR1 MNHEY, CDR2 SVGAGI. CDR3 length: 15 amino acids. CDR3 sequence (DNA): TGTGCCAGCAGACGATCCGGGACAGCCTACAATGAGCAGTTCTTC. Translated: CASRRSGTAYNEQFF.

The rearrangement joins TRBV28 to TRBJ1-5; no clear D gene. V dropped 6 bases and J dropped 0 bases, with 6 bases sitting between them. The CDR3 extends over 13 amino acids. The germline CDR1 and CDR2 sequences are MDHEN and SYDVKM. This chain's CDR3 is CASRVHSNQPQHF. The CDR3 DNA sequence: TGTGCCAGCAGAGTTCATAGCAATCAGCCCCAGCATTTT.

The sample holds one count of this clone. This rearrangement joins TRBV2 to TRBJ2-3, with D uncertain. The germline V and J ends were trimmed by 5 bases and 0 bases, with 15 bases remaining between them. Germline V CDR1 and CDR2: SNHLY, FYNNEI. This CDR3 contains 16 residues. In nucleotides, the CDR3 is TGTGCCAGCAGTCTAGGACCCCGTGCTAGCACAGATACGCAGTATTTT. This translates into CASSLGPRASTDTQYF. The full variable domain, completed using reference TRBV2 and TRBJ2-3, is EPEVTQTPSHQVTQMGQEVILRCVPISNHLYFYWYRQILGQKVEFLVSFYNNEISEKSEIFDDQFSVERPDGSNFTLKIRSTKLEDSAMYFCASSLGPRASTDTQYFGPGTRLTVL.

The chain recombines TRBV15 with TRBJ1-4, with a tentative D call TRBD1 (6 bases). V was pared by 3 bases and J by 6 bases, with 14 bases between. Germline V lookup: CDR1 LNHNV, CDR2 YYDKDF (reference sequence). The CDR3 contains 15 residues. CDR3 residues: CATSRVRGFYEKLFF. The CDR3, as DNA: TGTGCCACCAGCAGGGTTAGGGGGTTTTATGAAAAACTGTTTTTT.

The V gene is TRBV11-2, the J gene TRBJ2-5; TRBD1 might be the D (5 bases). V lost 4 bases and J lost 5, with 17 bases in between. Looked up from germline, CDR1 is SGHAT and CDR2 is FQNNGV. The CDR3 sequence is 15 residues long. CDR3 region: CASSYTGQGIETQYF. The DNA for the CDR3 is TGTGCCAGCAGCTACACGGGTCAGGGCATCGAGACCCAGTACTTC.

This chain uses TRBV25-1 with TRBJ2-7; D not resolved. Per the germline V gene, CDR1 is MGHDK and CDR2 is SYGVNS. The CDR3 covers 12 residues. V gave up 2 bases and J gave up 2 bases, with 4 bases separating them. CDR3 nucleotide sequence: TGTGCCAGCAGTGAAGCGACCTACGAGCAGTACTTC. Translated, it gives CASSEATYEQYF.

The chain employs TRBV11-1 and TRBJ2-2; D may be TRBD1 (5 bases). Trimming pared 6 bases from V and 6 bases from J, leaving 23 bases between. Per the germline V gene, CDR1 is SGHAT and CDR2 is FQDESV (reference sequence). The CDR3 has 17 residues. The CDR3 loop is CASSHPSAGLGAGELFF. For the CDR3, the DNA is TGTGCCAGCAGTCACCCCTCCGCAGGGCTAGGGGCCGGGGAGCTGTTTTTT. The full variable domain, rest sourced from reference TRBV11-1 and TRBJ2-2, is EAEVAQSPRYKITEKSQAVAFWCDPISGHATLYWYRQILGQGPELLVQFQDESVVDDSQLPKDRFSAERLKGVDSTLKIQPAELGDSAMYLCASSHPSAGLGAGELFFGEGSRLTVL.

This rearrangement joins TRBV11-2 to TRBJ1-2; maybe TRBD1 (6 bases). Germline V CDR1 and CDR2: SGHAT, FQNNGV. This CDR3 is 17 amino acids long. Between the trimmed V and J ends, which lost 1 base and 1 base, there was a span of 16 bases. CDR3 sequence: CASSLVQGSLRNYGYTF. CDR3 nucleotides: TGTGCCAGCAGCTTAGTGCAGGGGTCTCTTCGTAACTATGGCTACACCTTC.

As concerns this clone: The same CDR3 also results from other DNA sequences found in this sample. This chain links TRBV30 with TRBJ1-1; D unclear. The V end lost 7 bases, the J end lost 0 bases, and 18 bases lay between the germline ends. CDR1 and CDR2 from the germline V gene are GTSNPN and SVGIG (reference sequence). This CDR3 spans 15 amino acids. CDR3 region: CAFAQVEYLNTEAFF. In nucleotides, the CDR3 is TGTGCCTTCGCCCAGGTGGAGTATCTGAACACTGAAGCTTTCTTT.

This clone was counted many times. The sample holds other DNA sequences that translate to the same CDR3. V usage is TRBV5-1 and J usage is TRBJ2-7; the D gene could be TRBD1 or TRBD2 (5 bases each). The CDR3 spans 14 residues. V gave up 4 bases and J gave up 6 bases, with 17 bases separating them. Germline CDR1 is SGHRS and CDR2 is YFSETQ. The CDR3 DNA sequence: TGCGCCAGCAGCCCTGGGACGGGGACCCTCGAGCAGTACTTC. This encodes CASSPGTGTLEQYF.

A single count supports this clone. The chain recombines TRBV5-1 with TRBJ2-3; 9 nucleotides agree with TRBD1. Germline CDR1 reads SGHRS; CDR2 reads YFSETQ. V trimming: 0 bases; J trimming: 8 bases; junction bases outside the gene matches: 7. The CDR3 totals 15 residues. CDR3 in DNA: TGCGCCAGCAGCTTGGCTTGGGACAGGGAGGTTACGCAGTATTTT. It codes for CASSLAWDREVTQYF.

The V gene is TRBV28, the J gene TRBJ2-3, with D perhaps being TRBD1 or TRBD2 (6 bases each). Looked up from germline, CDR1 is MDHEN and CDR2 is SYDVKM. V was trimmed by 4 bases and J by 0 bases, leaving 14 bases between them. CDR3 size: 16 residues. The CDR3 here is CASSSAGQPSTDTQYF. The CDR3, as DNA: TGTGCCAGCAGTTCGGCGGGACAACCAAGCACAGATACGCAGTATTTT.